The T cell receptor beta chain described here comes from a study of response to subunit inactivated influenza vaccine (dated by TCRdb to between 2018 and 2020). For context, the study as a whole: The study used deep quantitative T cell receptor repertoire profiling to track responses to a trivalent subunit inactivated influenza vaccine.

A note on this clonotype: Its antigen remains unidentified. Base qualities are not at hand, and no much larger clone is one base apart.

What the authors observed across the whole study: It was suggested by the authors that each seasonal influenza vaccination may recruit only a limited number of new T cells.

V sheds 4 bases and J sheds 5 bases, leaving 11 bases between their ends. The CDR3 contains 14 residues, cysteine and phenylalanine counted. CDR3 DNA is the only sequence kept; it has 42 bases, read in frame from the first base. Sequences MNHEY (CDR1) and SVGEGT (CDR2) are obtained from the germline V gene. Libraries came from RT-PCR. The sample was run on an Illumina HiSeq 2500. In-frame beta chains were kept once TCRdb had trimmed the public reads at Q25 with fastp and called clones with MiXCR. Every distinct CDR3 protein forms one entry, paired with its most common genes and DNA. A total of around 480,000 distinct CDR3 sequences appear in this sample, about 15% of them only once. The ten largest clonotypes hold less than 4% of the sample.

The sequence joins TRBV6-2 or TRBV6-3 to TRBJ2-2, with the D call perhaps TRBD1 or TRBD2, each one matching 5 bases. Sequencing used CD4+ T cells sorted from PBMCs, obtained around 25 months after vaccination. This clonotype was sampled from a man between 45 and 75 years old who received an inactivated influenza vaccine. Donor details come from another sample of the same person, matched by shared clones. This receptor carries the CDR3 CASSFPGPTGELFF. The sequenced DNA: TGTGCCAGCAGTTTCCCGGGACCAACCGGGGAGCTGTTTTTT.